Each of the 16 T cell receptor beta chains below was sequenced from the same sample in a study of brain T cells in children with intractable seizures. Assay used: immunoSEQ multiplex PCR; TCRdb lists only in-frame clones, some missing. The sample has tens of thousands of clones; approximately 94% are singletons. The specimen was peripheral blood, collected at surgery. These receptors came from a boy aged 5-17 years with focal cortical dysplasia and intractable seizures.

The gene calls are TRBV4-1 and TRBJ2-1, with 13 positions matching TRBD2. The V segment lost 4 bases and the J segment 5 bases; nucleotides outside the gene matches: 2. Germline V gives CDR1 MGHRA, CDR2 YSYEKL. There are 15 residues in the CDR3. This chain's CDR3 is CASSRGLAGDNEQFF. In DNA, the CDR3 is TGCGCCAGCAGCCGAGGACTAGCGGGAGACAATGAGCAGTTCTTC.

V and J are TRBV7-9 and TRBJ1-2; D call uncertain. V shed 5 bases and J shed 1 base, with 11 bases lying between them. The CDR3 is 14 residues long. Germline V gene data show CDR1 as SEHNR and CDR2 as FQNEAQ (reference sequence). The CDR3, as DNA: TGTGCCAGCAGCCCACGAATCAGTAACTATGGCTACACCTTC. Protein: CASSPRISNYGYTF.

This clone was recorded only once. The V call is TRBV6-5, the J call TRBJ2-3; 12 nucleotides agree with TRBD2. The CDR3 length is 15 residues. The ends lost 4 bases at V and 4 bases at J; junction bases unmatched: 3. Germline V gene data show CDR1 as MNHEY and CDR2 as SVGAGI. The chain's CDR3 is CASSSSGGAADTQYF. The DNA of the CDR3 is TGTGCCAGCAGTTCTAGCGGGGGGGCCGCAGATACGCAGTATTTT.

The V and J genes are TRBV11-1 and TRBJ1-1; D unresolved. V lost 6 bases and J 0 bases, leaving 8 bases between the germline ends. Germline-derived CDR1 and CDR2 are SGHAT and FQDESV (reference sequence). There are 13 residues in the CDR3. Here the CDR3 DNA reads TGTGCCAGCAGTAAGGACCTGAACACTGAAGCTTTCTTT. Protein product: CASSKDLNTEAFF.

This clone was observed a handful of times. This chain joins TRBV27 and TRBJ1-5; D perhaps matches TRBD1 (6 bases). Trimming stripped 2 bases from V and 0 bases from J, with 11 bases between. The CDR3 sequence is 16 residues long. Germline CDR1 and CDR2: MNHEY and SMNVEV (reference sequence). The CDR3 region is CASSLPTGYSNQPQHF. The CDR3 bases are TGTGCCAGCAGTTTACCCACAGGGTATAGCAATCAGCCCCAGCATTTT.

The chain recombines TRBV2 with TRBJ1-3; no firm D call. Germline V lookup: CDR1 SNHLY, CDR2 FYNNEI. Trimming stripped 4 bases from V and 0 bases from J, with 7 bases between. There are 14 residues in the CDR3. The CDR3: CASSGVFSGNTIYF. The CDR3 nucleotides read TGTGCCAGCAGTGGAGTCTTCTCTGGAAACACCATATATTTT.

This clone was seen once. V gene TRBV28 combines with J gene TRBJ2-5; 9 bases match TRBD2. The trim removed 3 bases at V and 5 bases at J, leaving 10 bases unmatched. The CDR3 is 16 amino acids. Germline V gene data show CDR1 as MDHEN and CDR2 as SYDVKM. CDR3 region: CASSFSWRGGLETQYF. The CDR3 DNA reads as TGTGCCAGCAGTTTCTCGTGGCGGGGGGGCTTGGAGACCCAGTACTTC.

This chain uses TRBV14 with TRBJ1-1, with D maybe TRBD1 (5 bases). The CDR3 runs to 17 residues. V was trimmed by 0 bases and J by 3 bases, leaving 17 bases between them. The germline V gene has CDR1 SGHDN and CDR2 FVKESK. The CDR3 sequence: CASSQDRRGAWHTEAFF. The CDR3 coding sequence is TGTGCCAGCAGCCAAGATAGGAGGGGCGCATGGCACACTGAAGCTTTCTTT.

The CDR3 DNA reads TGCAGCGTTGAAGGCTGGCTAGCGGGAGGGCCAGATACGCAGTATTTT. Translating gives CSVEGWLAGGPDTQYF. The chain is built from TRBV29-1 and TRBJ2-3; 12 positions agree with TRBD2. CDR1 SQVTM and CDR2 ANQGSEA come from the germline V gene. V lost 1 base to trimming and J lost 4 bases; unmatched junction nucleotides: 6. The CDR3 extends over 16 amino acids.

V usage is TRBV3-1 (or the pseudogene TRBV3-2) and J usage is TRBJ1-2, with D uncertain. The germline CDR1 and CDR2 sequences are LGHDT and YNNKEL (reference sequence). The CDR3 spans 14 residues. With 3 bases removed from V and 6 bases from J, the gap between germline ends came to 14 bases. CDR3 nucleotide sequence: TGTGCCAGCAGCCACCGCGGGGTTCAGGATGGCTACACCTTC. The encoded protein is CASSHRGVQDGYTF.

This clone has a handful of counts. The chain employs TRBV6-5 and TRBJ1-5, with 10 bases identical to TRBD1. This CDR3 is 15 amino acids long. Germline CDR1 and CDR2: MNHEY and SVGAGI. Trimming at V came to 6 bases and at J to 6 bases, leaving 8 bases not matched to a gene. Here the CDR3 reads CASSPRDRGFQPQHF. The CDR3 DNA reads as TGTGCCAGCAGCCCCCGGGACAGGGGTTTTCAGCCCCAGCATTTT.

The chain recombines TRBV11-2 with TRBJ1-4; D unclear. Germline CDR1 is SGHAT and CDR2 is FQNNGV. With 3 bases removed from V and 4 bases from J, the gap between germline ends came to 6 bases. The CDR3 runs 13 residues. In nucleotides, the CDR3 is TGTGCCAGCAGCTTCCAGTTTAATGAAAAACTGTTTTTT. Translated, it gives CASSFQFNEKLFF.

J is TRBJ2-1 and V is TRBV11-2, with D unresolved. Germline lookup yields CDR1 SGHAT and CDR2 FQNNGV. The V gene lost 2 bases and the J gene lost 8 bases, with 10 bases spanning the gap. The CDR3 runs 13 residues. CDR3: CASSLRALDEQFF. The DNA for the CDR3 is TGTGCCAGCAGCTTAAGGGCCCTAGATGAGCAGTTCTTC.

The V and J genes are TRBV5-4 and TRBJ2-1; 7 nucleotides agree with TRBD2. The CDR3 consists of 15 residues. Germline CDR1 reads SGHNT; CDR2 reads YYREEE (reference sequence). V shed 1 base, J shed 4 bases, and the junction held 5 bases outside the gene matches. CDR3 loop: CASSLPSGLYNEQFF. The CDR3 DNA reads TGTGCCAGCAGCTTGCCTAGCGGCTTGTACAATGAGCAGTTCTTC.

The chain uses TRBV19 and TRBJ2-1, with 8 nucleotides matching TRBD2. The CDR3 totals 15 residues. In germline, CDR1 is LNHDA, CDR2 SQIVND (reference sequence). V shed 4 bases and J 10 bases; nucleotides not matched to a gene: 12. DNA of the CDR3: TGTGCCAGTAGTAGGTTATTCGGGAGGGCTTGGGAGCAGTTCTTC. Translated, it gives CASSRLFGRAWEQFF.

V and J are TRBV5-8 and TRBJ2-2; D is tentatively TRBD1 or TRBD2 (5 bases each). V shed 4 bases and J shed 4 bases, with 17 bases lying between them. There are 16 residues in the CDR3. The germline gives CDR1 SGHTS, CDR2 YDEGEE. The CDR3 region has the DNA TGTGCCAGCAGCCCCCCTGGGACCCTCGGCACCGGGGAGCTGTTTTTT. This codes for CASSPPGTLGTGELFF.